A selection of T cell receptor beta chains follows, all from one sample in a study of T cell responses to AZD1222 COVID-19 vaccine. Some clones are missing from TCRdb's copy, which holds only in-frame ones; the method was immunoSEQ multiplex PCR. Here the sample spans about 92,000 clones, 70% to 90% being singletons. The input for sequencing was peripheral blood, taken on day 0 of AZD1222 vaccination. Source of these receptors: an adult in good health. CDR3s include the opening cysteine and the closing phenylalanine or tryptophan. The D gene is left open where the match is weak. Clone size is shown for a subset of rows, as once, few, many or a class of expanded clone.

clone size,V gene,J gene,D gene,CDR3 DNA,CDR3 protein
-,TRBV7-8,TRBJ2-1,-,TGTGCCAGCAGCTTAGGCCCTAACCTTAGCAATGAGCAGTTCTTC,CASSLGPNLSNEQFF
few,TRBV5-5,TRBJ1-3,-,TGTGCCAGCAGCTGGGGTGGGGAGGGAGACACCATATATTTT,CASSWGGEGDTIYF
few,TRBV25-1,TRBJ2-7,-,TGTGCCAGCAGCCCCGGACACGCCTACGAGCAGTACTTC,CASSPGHAYEQYF
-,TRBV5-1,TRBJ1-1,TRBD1,TGCGCCAGCAGCTTGGCGGGACAGTACACTGAAGCTTTCTTT,CASSLAGQYTEAFF
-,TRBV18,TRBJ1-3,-,TGTGCCAGCTCACCAATGGAAGGGTTTGGAAACACCATATATTTT,CASSPMEGFGNTIYF
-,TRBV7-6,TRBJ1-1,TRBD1,TGTGCCAGCAGCTTAGCCCCTACAGGGGTAGGCACTGAAGCTTTCTTT,CASSLAPTGVGTEAFF
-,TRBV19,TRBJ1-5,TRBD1,TGTGCCAGTAGTATAGGGGTGGGACAGGGGGGCAATCAGCCCCAGCATTTT,CASSIGVGQGGNQPQHF
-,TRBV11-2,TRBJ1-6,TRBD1,TGTGCCAGCAGCTCTTGGTATTACCCCGGGACAGATAATTCACCCCTCCACTTT,CASSSWYYPGTDNSPLHF
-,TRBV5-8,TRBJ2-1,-,TGTGCCAGCAGCTTGGGCGAAAGCTCCTACAATGAGCAGTTCTTC,CASSLGESSYNEQFF
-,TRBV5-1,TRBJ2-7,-,TGCGCCAGCAGCTTGGACCCGGCCTCCGAGCAGTACTTC,CASSLDPASEQYF
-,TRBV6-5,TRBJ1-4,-,TGTGCCAGCAGTTCCGCAGATGAAAAACTGTTTTTT,CASSSADEKLFF
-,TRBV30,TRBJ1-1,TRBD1,TGTGCCTGGAGTGTACATTTTCAGGGGGGGGGCACTGAAGCTTTCTTT,CAWSVHFQGGGTEAFF
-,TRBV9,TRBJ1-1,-,TGTGCCAGCAGCCCTCGGACGACGTACACTGAAGCTTTCTTT,CASSPRTTYTEAFF
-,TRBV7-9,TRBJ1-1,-,TGTGCCAGCAGCTCCGACAGGCTAGGGAGCACTGAAGCTTTCTTT,CASSSDRLGSTEAFF
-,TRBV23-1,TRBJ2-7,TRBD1,TGCGCCAGCAATCACCGACAGGGGACCGCGGGCGAGCAGTACTTC,CASNHRQGTAGEQYF
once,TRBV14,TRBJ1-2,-,TGTGCCAGCAGCCAAGTGGGCAGGGGCTATGGCTACACCTTC,CASSQVGRGYGYTF
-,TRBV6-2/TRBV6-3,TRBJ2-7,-,TGTGCCAGCAGTACCCCCACGGGGATAAGCTCCTACGAGCAGTACTTC,CASSTPTGISSYEQYF
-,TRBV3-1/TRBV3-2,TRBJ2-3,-,TGTGCCAGCAGCCAAGAACTAGGGTACACAGATACGCAGTATTTT,CASSQELGYTDTQYF
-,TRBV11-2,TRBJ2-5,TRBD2,TGTGCCAGCAGCTTAAGAGGAGCGGGGCAAGAGACCCAGTACTTC,CASSLRGAGQETQYF
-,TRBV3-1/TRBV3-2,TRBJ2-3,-,TGTGCCAGCAGCCAAGATCCAGTCGGGATTACGCAGTATTTT,CASSQDPVGITQYF
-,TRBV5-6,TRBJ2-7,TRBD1,TGTGCCAGCAGCTTTTATACTGGACAGGTGATGACCAAATACGAGCAGTACTTC,CASSFYTGQVMTKYEQYF
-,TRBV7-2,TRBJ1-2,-,TGTGCCAGCAGCTTAGTTATCGGGTTTGGCTGGGGCTACACCTTC,CASSLVIGFGWGYTF
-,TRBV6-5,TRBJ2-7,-,TGTGCCAGCAGTTACTTCGGAAACACCTACGAGCAGTACTTC,CASSYFGNTYEQYF
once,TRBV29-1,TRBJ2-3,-,TGCAGCGTTGAGGGCTCCGTGAGCACAGATACGCAGTATTTT,CSVEGSVSTDTQYF
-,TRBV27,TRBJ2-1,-,TGTGCCAGCATCCCCCTAGCCAATGAGCAGTTCTTC,CASIPLANEQFF
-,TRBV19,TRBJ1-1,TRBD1,TGTGCCAGTAGTATAGTTACAGGGGGATTTGAAGCTTTCTTT,CASSIVTGGFEAFF
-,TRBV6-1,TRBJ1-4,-,TGTGCCAGCAGTGAAGCAAGGGCAGCTAATGAAAAACTGTTTTTT,CASSEARAANEKLFF
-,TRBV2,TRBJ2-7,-,TGTGCCAGCAGTGTGGGCAGCTTATACGAGCAGTACTTC,CASSVGSLYEQYF
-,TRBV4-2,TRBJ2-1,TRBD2,TGTGCCAGCAGCCAGCTGGGACTAGCGTTAAATGAGCAGTTCTTC,CASSQLGLALNEQFF
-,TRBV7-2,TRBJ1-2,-,TGTGCCAGCAGCTTAGAGGGACGGGATGGCTACACCTTC,CASSLEGRDGYTF
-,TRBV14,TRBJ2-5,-,TGTGCCAGCAGCCCCCTCCGGGCAGACGAGTACCAAGAGACCCAGTACTTC,CASSPLRADEYQETQYF
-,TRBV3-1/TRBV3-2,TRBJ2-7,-,TGTGCCAGCAGCCCGGACACATACTCCTACGAGCAGTACTTC,CASSPDTYSYEQYF
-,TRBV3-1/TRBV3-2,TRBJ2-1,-,TGTGCCAGCAGCCAATCTGCGGGGGCCCTCAATGAGCAGTTCTTC,CASSQSAGALNEQFF
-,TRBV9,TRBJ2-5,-,TGTGCCAGCAGCGTAGGGTCGGCGAACCTAGGGGCCCAGTACTTC,CASSVGSANLGAQYF
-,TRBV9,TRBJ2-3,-,TGTGCCAGCAGCGTAGGTGTAGGGACAGATACGCAGTATTTT,CASSVGVGTDTQYF
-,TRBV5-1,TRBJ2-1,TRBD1,TGCGCCAGCTTCGATACAGGGGGCAACTACAATGAGCAGTTCTTC,CASFDTGGNYNEQFF
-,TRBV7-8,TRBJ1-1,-,TGTGCCAGCAGCAGTGTCTGGGGGATGAACACTGAAGCTTTCTTT,CASSSVWGMNTEAFF
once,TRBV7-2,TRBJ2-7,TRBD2,TGTGCCAGCAGCTTAGAGGGACTAGCGAACTACGAGCAGTACTTC,CASSLEGLANYEQYF
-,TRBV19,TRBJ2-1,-,TGTGCCAGTAGTAGGAGACAGTCCAACAATGAGCAGTTCTTC,CASSRRQSNNEQFF
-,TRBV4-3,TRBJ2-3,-,TGCGCCAGCAGCCAAGGCCCGCGCACAGATACGCAGTATTTT,CASSQGPRTDTQYF
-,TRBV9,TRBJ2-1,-,TGTGCCAGCAGCCTTAACAATGAGCAGTTCTTC,CASSLNNEQFF
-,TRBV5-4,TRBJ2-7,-,TGTGCCAGCAGCTTTGGGCCAGGGGCCCTCGAGCAGTACTTC,CASSFGPGALEQYF
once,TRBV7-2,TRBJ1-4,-,TGTGCCAGCAGCCCGAGCGGGACAACTAATGAAAAACTGTTTTTT,CASSPSGTTNEKLFF
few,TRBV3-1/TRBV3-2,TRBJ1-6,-,TGTGCCAGCAGCCACGGACAGAATAATTCACCCCTCCACTTT,CASSHGQNNSPLHF
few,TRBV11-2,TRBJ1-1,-,TGTGCCAGCAGCACTGACCGGATGGGGAACACTGAAGCTTTCTTT,CASSTDRMGNTEAFF
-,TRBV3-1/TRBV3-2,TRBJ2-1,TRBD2,TGTGCCAGCAGCCAACCAACTAGCGGGGGGGAGTACAATGAGCAGTTCTTC,CASSQPTSGGEYNEQFF
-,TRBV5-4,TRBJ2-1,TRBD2,TGTGCCAGCAGCTCCGGGACTAGCGGAAACAATGAGCAGTTCTTC,CASSSGTSGNNEQFF
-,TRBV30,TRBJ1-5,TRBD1,TGTGCCTGGAGTGTACAGGGGAACAATCAGCCCCAGCATTTT,CAWSVQGNNQPQHF
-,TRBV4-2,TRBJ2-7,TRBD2,TGTGCCAGCAGCCAAGATCTGACGGGGGGGCTCTACGAGCAGTACTTC,CASSQDLTGGLYEQYF
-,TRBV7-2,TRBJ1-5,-,TGTGCCAGCAGCCACCGGGACAGCAATCAGCCCCAGCATTTT,CASSHRDSNQPQHF